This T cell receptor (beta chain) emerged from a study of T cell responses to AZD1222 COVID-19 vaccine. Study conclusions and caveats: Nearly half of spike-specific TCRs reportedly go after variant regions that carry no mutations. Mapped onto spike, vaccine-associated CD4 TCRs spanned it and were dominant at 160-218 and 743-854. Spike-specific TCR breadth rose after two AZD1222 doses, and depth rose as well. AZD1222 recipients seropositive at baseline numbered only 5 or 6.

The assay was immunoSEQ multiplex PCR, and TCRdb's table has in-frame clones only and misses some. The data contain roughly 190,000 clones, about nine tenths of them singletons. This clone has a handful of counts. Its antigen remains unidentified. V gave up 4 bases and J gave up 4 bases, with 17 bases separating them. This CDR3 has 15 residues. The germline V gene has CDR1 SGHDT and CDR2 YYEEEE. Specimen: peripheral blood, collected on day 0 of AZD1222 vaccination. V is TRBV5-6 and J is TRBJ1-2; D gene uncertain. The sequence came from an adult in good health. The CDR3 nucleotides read TGTGCCAGCAGCCCCGGGAATTTCAACAGCTATGGCTACACCTTC. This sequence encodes CASSPGNFNSYGYTF.